Listed here are 23 T cell receptor beta chains from one sample, sequenced in a study of T-cell reconstitution after alpha-beta-depleted transplantation in children. TCRbeta library preparation incorporated unique molecular identifiers. MiXCR was run by TCRdb on the PCR reads, yielding one entry per CDR3 protein. The data show just under 550,000 distinct CDR3 sequences, 15% to 20% seen once. Material: PBMCs from the stem cell graft donor, obtained from the stem cell graft. These receptors were obtained from a human donor who donated a stem cell graft to a child with acute lymphoblastic leukemia.

In this sample, this clonotype turned up many times. The chain uses TRBV5-4 and TRBJ2-7; tentatively, D is TRBD2 (6 bases). Germline V gives CDR1 SGHNT, CDR2 YYREEE (reference sequence). The CDR3 has 15 residues. Trimming pared 0 bases from V and 3 bases from J, leaving 13 bases between. The CDR3 DNA is TGTGCCAGCAGCTTGGCCGGGGTCGGGAGCTACGAGCAGTACTTC. Translated: CASSLAGVGSYEQYF.

The V gene is TRBV6-1, the J gene TRBJ2-7, with D tentatively TRBD1 (6 bases). CDR1 is MNHNS and CDR2 is SASEGT in the germline V gene. The CDR3 sequence is 14 residues long. Trimming removed 6 bases at V and 3 bases at J, with 15 bases between. CDR3 protein: CASRKTLDSYEQYF. CDR3 nucleotides: TGTGCCAGCAGGAAAACCTTGGACAGCTACGAGCAGTACTTC.

This clonotype occurred a few times. The chain employs TRBV5-1 and TRBJ2-5; D unclear. CDR1 SGHRS and CDR2 YFSETQ come from the germline V gene. The length of the CDR3 is 14 residues. The V and J ends lost 4 bases and 3 bases respectively, with 13 bases between them. DNA of the CDR3: TGCGCCAGCAGCCTTAGCAGACCCGAAGAGACCCAGTACTTC. This translates into CASSLSRPEETQYF.

There are a few counts of this clonotype. This chain connects TRBV5-1 to TRBJ1-2; D remains unclear. The V end lost 9 bases, the J end lost 4 bases, and 13 bases lay between the germline ends. Germline V gives CDR1 SGHRS, CDR2 YFSETQ. This CDR3 has 12 amino acids. The CDR3 coding sequence is TGCGCCATCCCGCGGGAGGGCTATGGCTACACCTTC. The encoded protein is CAIPREGYGYTF.

This chain links TRBV2 with TRBJ2-7; D may be TRBD1 or TRBD2 (5 bases each). The germline V gene encodes CDR1 SNHLY and CDR2 FYNNEI. V was pared by 5 bases and J by 4 bases, with 21 bases between. The CDR3 sequence is 16 residues long. The CDR3 loop is CASSQDGAVEGYEQYF. The DNA of the CDR3 is TGTGCCAGCAGTCAGGACGGGGCGGTAGAGGGGTACGAGCAGTACTTC.

The rearrangement joins TRBV6-6 to TRBJ2-3; 9 nucleotides agree with TRBD2. CDR1 is MNHNY and CDR2 is SVGAGI in the germline V gene (reference sequence). The CDR3 is made up of 17 amino acids. V dropped 2 bases and J dropped 2; count of bases not matched to a gene: 8. CDR3 region: CASSYVMGLANTDTQYF. CDR3 sequence (DNA): TGTGCCAGCAGTTACGTTATGGGACTAGCAAACACAGATACGCAGTATTTT.

The chain couples TRBV14 to TRBJ2-7, with TRBD1 matching 9 bases. The ends lost 5 bases at V and 4 bases at J; junction bases unmatched: 9. The V gene's germline CDR1 is SGHDN and CDR2 FVKESK. The CDR3 has 15 amino acids. In nucleotides, the CDR3 is TGTGCCAGCAGCACCCCCGGGACAGGGACGTACGAGCAGTACTTC. This translates into CASSTPGTGTYEQYF. The whole variable domain, remainder taken from reference TRBV14 and TRBJ2-7, is EAGVTQFPSHSVIEKGQTVTLRCDPISGHDNLYWYRRVMGKEIKFLLHFVKESKQDESGMPNNRFLAERTGGTYSTLKVQPAELEDSGVYFCASSTPGTGTYEQYFGPGTRLTVT.

CDR3 sequence: CASSGWPQETQYF. CDR3 DNA sequence: TGCGCCAGCAGTGGTTGGCCACAAGAGACCCAGTACTTC. The genes are TRBV10-2 and TRBJ2-5; no firm D call. The CDR3 totals 13 residues. V was cut by 4 bases and J by 2 bases, with 8 bases left in between. Germline loops: CDR1 WSHSY, CDR2 SAAADI.

This clonotype was counted a few times. The chain joins TRBV19 to TRBJ1-1; no firm D call. Trimming removed 8 bases from V and 4 bases from J, with 17 bases in between. CDR1 is LNHDA and CDR2 is SQIVND in the germline V gene (reference sequence). The CDR3 contains 14 residues. The CDR3 reads CASGMGWLGTEAFF. In DNA form, the CDR3 reads TGTGCCAGTGGGATGGGGTGGTTGGGCACTGAAGCTTTCTTT.

The genes are TRBV4-1 and TRBJ1-2, with D unresolved. The CDR3 length is 19 residues. The germline CDR1 and CDR2 sequences are MGHRA and YSYEKL. The germline V and J ends were trimmed by 1 base and 3 bases, with 24 bases remaining between them. The CDR3 sequence: CASSQVVGGQTADDYGYTF. The CDR3 DNA sequence: TGCGCCAGCAGCCAAGTTGTTGGTGGGCAGACGGCGGATGACTATGGCTACACCTTC.

This chain links TRBV4-1 with TRBJ1-1, with D perhaps matching TRBD1 (5 bases). The germline gives CDR1 MGHRA, CDR2 YSYEKL. V lost 5 bases, J lost 2 bases, and 15 bases lay in between. This CDR3 is built from 15 residues. This CDR3 reads CASSSGRGLNTEAFF. CDR3 nucleotide sequence: TGCGCCAGCAGCTCCGGACGGGGACTCAACACTGAAGCTTTCTTT.

In its sample, this clonotype was seen many times. This CDR3 reads CASSRTGQNQETQYF. The CDR3 nucleotides are TGCGCCAGCAGTCGTACCGGACAGAATCAAGAGACCCAGTACTTC. This sequence joins TRBV5-1 and TRBJ2-5, with D perhaps matching TRBD1 (6 bases). CDR1 and CDR2 (germline): SGHRS, YFSETQ. The CDR3 is 15 amino acids. V lost 5 bases to trimming and J lost 2 bases, with 16 bases between them.

The V call is TRBV5-1, the J call TRBJ2-7, with 12 bases aligning to TRBD2. The CDR3 has 16 residues. The J segment lost 0 bases and the V segment lost 2 bases, leaving 3 bases of the junction unmatched. CDR1 is SGHRS, CDR2 YFSETQ, per germline. This CDR3 reads CASSFLAGGSSYEQYF. The CDR3 nucleotides are TGCGCCAGCAGCTTCCTAGCGGGAGGGAGCTCCTACGAGCAGTACTTC.

This clonotype showed up just once. V and J are TRBV20-1 and TRBJ2-7, with a possible D match to TRBD2 (5 bases). V lost 5 bases to trimming and J lost 3 bases, with 17 bases between them. CDR1 is DFQATT and CDR2 is SNEGSKA in the germline V gene (reference sequence). There are 14 residues in the CDR3. The CDR3 bases are TGCAGTGCTCAGGAAGCTAGCCTGAACTACGAGCAGTACTTC. As protein: CSAQEASLNYEQYF.

The chain recombines TRBV20-1 with TRBJ1-1; D is ambiguous. V lost 3 bases to trimming and J lost 4 bases, with 21 bases between them. The CDR3 spans 16 residues. Germline loops: CDR1 DFQATT, CDR2 SNEGSKA (reference sequence). This CDR3 reads CSARGWGSFGSTEAFF. CDR3 sequence (DNA): TGCAGTGCTAGGGGATGGGGAAGCTTTGGGAGCACTGAAGCTTTCTTT.

The DNA for the CDR3 is TGTGCCAGCAGTTCCCGGACATCTAGCGGGAGGGCTTATGAGCAGTTCTTC. It is translated as CASSSRTSSGRAYEQFF. The rearrangement links TRBV27 to TRBJ2-1; TRBD2 aligns across 12 bases. V gave up 4 bases and J gave up 8 bases; unmatched junction bases: 12. CDR3 size: 17 residues. Germline-derived CDR1 and CDR2 are MNHEY and SMNVEV (reference sequence).

The chain uses TRBV15 and TRBJ1-1; 8 nucleotides line up with TRBD1. CDR1 is LNHNV, CDR2 YYDKDF, per germline (reference sequence). This CDR3 contains 13 residues. V lost 2 bases, J lost 11 bases, and 7 bases stayed unmatched. CDR3 coding DNA: TGTGCCACCAGCAGATACGGACAGGGTATCGCTTTCTTT. Its protein product is CATSRYGQGIAFF.

This chain uses TRBV6-5 with TRBJ2-7; tentative D call: TRBD1 (6 bases). The CDR3 sequence is 15 residues long. Trimming took 4 bases from V and 2 from J, leaving 15 bases between them. Germline values: CDR1 MNHEY, CDR2 SVGAGI. The CDR3 sequence is CASSLQGSGAYEQYF. In nucleotides, the CDR3 is TGTGCCAGCAGTTTACAGGGTTCCGGGGCCTACGAGCAGTACTTC.

The chain uses TRBV24-1 and TRBJ2-3, with unresolved D. From germline, CDR1 is KGHDR and CDR2 SFDVKD. This CDR3 has 17 amino acids. The ends were cut back, 0 bases at V and 2 bases at J, with 14 bases in the middle. CDR3 sequence reads: CATSDLTGSSATDTQYF. The CDR3 DNA follows: TGTGCCACCAGTGATTTGACCGGTAGTTCCGCCACAGATACGCAGTATTTT.

This clonotype showed up just a few times. The chain carries TRBV18 and TRBJ2-1; D is unresolved. Trimming left V 1 base short and J 5 bases short, with 12 bases between. The CDR3 is 15 residues long. Germline V gene lookup returns CDR1 KGHSH and CDR2 LQKENI. CDR3 sequence reads: CASSPQSFGDNEQFF. CDR3 coding DNA: TGTGCCAGCTCACCACAGAGCTTCGGAGACAATGAGCAGTTCTTC.

This clonotype was counted only a few times. The chain combines TRBV16 with TRBJ2-7; unclear D gene. Germline V CDR1 and CDR2: KGHSY, FQNENV. The CDR3 loop spans 11 amino acids. Deletions cut 2 bases from V and 5 bases from J, with 4 bases between. The CDR3 loop is CASSQMNEQYF. The CDR3 coding sequence is TGTGCCAGCAGCCAAATGAACGAGCAGTACTTC.

The chain uses TRBV5-1 and TRBJ1-5; D not resolved. There are 14 residues in the CDR3. Trimming stripped 5 bases from V and 4 bases from J, with 13 bases between. CDR1 and CDR2 from the germline V gene are SGHRS and YFSETQ. The CDR3 DNA reads TGCGCCAGCAGAGCGACGGGAGGAAATCAGCCCCAGCATTTT. Translating it yields CASRATGGNQPQHF.

The table lists this clonotype with a few counts. The CDR3: CASSLGSGRATREQYF. The CDR3 DNA sequence: TGCGCCAGCAGCTTGGGGAGCGGGAGGGCCACGAGGGAGCAGTACTTC. The chain recombines TRBV5-1 with TRBJ2-7, with 10 bases matching TRBD2. J lost 7 bases, V lost 0 bases, and 10 bases had no gene match. This CDR3 has 16 residues. Germline loops: CDR1 SGHRS, CDR2 YFSETQ.